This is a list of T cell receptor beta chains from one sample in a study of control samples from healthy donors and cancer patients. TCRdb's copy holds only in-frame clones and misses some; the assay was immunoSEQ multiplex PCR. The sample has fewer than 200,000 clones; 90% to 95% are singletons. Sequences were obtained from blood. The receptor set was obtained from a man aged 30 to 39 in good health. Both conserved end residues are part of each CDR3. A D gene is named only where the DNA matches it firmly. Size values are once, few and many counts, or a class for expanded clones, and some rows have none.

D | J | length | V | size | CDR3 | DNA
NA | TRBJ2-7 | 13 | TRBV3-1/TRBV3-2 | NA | CASSLPWTYEQYF | TGTGCCAGCAGCCTTCCCTGGACCTACGAGCAGTACTTC
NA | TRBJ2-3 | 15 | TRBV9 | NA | CASSSPLGPADTQYF | TGTGCCAGCAGCTCCCCGCTGGGGCCAGCAGATACGCAGTATTTT
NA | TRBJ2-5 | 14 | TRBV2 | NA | CASSFSRGQETQYF | TGTGCCAGCAGCTTTAGTCGGGGGCAAGAGACCCAGTACTTC
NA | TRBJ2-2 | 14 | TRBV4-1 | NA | CASSQGLFTGELFF | TGCGCCAGCAGCCAAGGTTTGTTCACCGGGGAGCTGTTTTTT
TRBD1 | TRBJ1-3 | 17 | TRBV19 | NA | CASSTTGTGGFKNTIYF | TGTGCCAGTAGTACCACCGGGACAGGGGGCTTTAAGAACACCATATATTTT
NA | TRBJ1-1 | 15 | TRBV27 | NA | CASSLWSSPNTEAFF | TGTGCCAGCAGTTTATGGTCTTCCCCGAACACTGAAGCTTTCTTT
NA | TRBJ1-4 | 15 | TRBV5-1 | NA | CASSPIPGLNEKLFF | TGCGCCAGCAGCCCTATACCGGGACTTAATGAAAAACTGTTTTTT
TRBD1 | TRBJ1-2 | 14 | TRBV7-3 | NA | CASSLTRDSYGYTF | TGTGCCAGCAGCTTAACCCGGGACAGCTATGGCTACACCTTC
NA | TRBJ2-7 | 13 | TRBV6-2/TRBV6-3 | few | CASSLSAVTEQYF | TGTGCCAGCAGCCTCTCGGCTGTCACCGAGCAGTACTTC
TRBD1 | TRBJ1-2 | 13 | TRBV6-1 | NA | CASSEGRGYGYTF | TGTGCCAGCAGCGAAGGCAGGGGGTATGGCTACACCTTC
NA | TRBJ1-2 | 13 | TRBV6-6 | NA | CASSYRDPGGYTF | TGTGCCAGCAGTTACCGGGACCCGGGTGGCTACACCTTC
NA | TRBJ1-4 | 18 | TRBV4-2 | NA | CASSQEGRGSATNEKLFF | TGTGCCAGCAGCCAAGAAGGAAGGGGGTCGGCAACTAATGAAAAACTGTTTTTT
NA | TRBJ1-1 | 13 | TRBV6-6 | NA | CASTRTMNTEAFF | TGTGCCAGCACAAGGACCATGAACACTGAAGCTTTCTTT
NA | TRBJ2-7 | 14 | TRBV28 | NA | CASSPGGRLDEQYF | TGTGCCAGCAGTCCGGGTGGTCGTCTCGACGAGCAGTACTTC
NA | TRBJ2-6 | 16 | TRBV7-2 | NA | CASSLTGSSGANVLTF | TGTGCCAGCAGCTTAACAGGCAGCTCTGGGGCCAACGTCCTGACTTTC
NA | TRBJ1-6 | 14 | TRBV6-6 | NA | CASSSDPMIQALHF | TGTGCCAGCAGTTCCGACCCCATGATTCAGGCCCTCCACTTT
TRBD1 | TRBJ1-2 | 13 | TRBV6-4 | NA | CASSPGTGNGYTF | TGTGCCAGCAGTCCCGGGACAGGGAATGGCTACACCTTC
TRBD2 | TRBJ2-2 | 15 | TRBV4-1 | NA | CASSQDGRGDGELFF | TGCGCCAGCAGCCAAGATGGGAGGGGCGACGGGGAGCTGTTTTTT
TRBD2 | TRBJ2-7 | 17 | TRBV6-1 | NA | CASSEGGVLAGAYEQYF | TGTGCCAGCAGTGAAGGGGGAGTTCTAGCGGGAGCCTACGAGCAGTACTTC
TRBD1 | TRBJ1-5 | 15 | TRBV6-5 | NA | CASRKSGTGNQPQHF | TGTGCCAGCAGAAAATCAGGGACAGGCAATCAGCCCCAGCATTTT
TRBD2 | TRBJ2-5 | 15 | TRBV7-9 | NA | CASSSRTGGRETQYF | TGTGCCAGCAGCTCCCGGACGGGGGGGCGGGAGACCCAGTACTTC
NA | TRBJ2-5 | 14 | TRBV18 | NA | CASSPPAGWETQYF | TGTGCCAGCTCACCACCGGCAGGGTGGGAGACCCAGTACTTC
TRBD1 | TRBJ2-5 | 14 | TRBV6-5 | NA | CASRRQGRGETQYF | TGTGCCAGCAGAAGACAGGGGCGAGGAGAGACCCAGTACTTC
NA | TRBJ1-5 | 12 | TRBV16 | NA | CASSVGNQPQHF | TGTGCCAGCAGCGTGGGGAATCAGCCCCAGCATTTT
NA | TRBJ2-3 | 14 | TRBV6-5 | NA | CASSLDQRADTQYF | TGTGCCAGCAGCCTCGACCAGCGGGCGGATACGCAGTATTTT
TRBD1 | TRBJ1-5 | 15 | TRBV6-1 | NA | CASSEASGDRQPQHF | TGTGCCAGCAGTGAAGCGTCAGGGGACAGGCAGCCCCAGCATTTT
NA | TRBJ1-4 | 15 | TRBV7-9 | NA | CASSAGQSGNEKLFF | TGTGCCAGCAGCGCGGGACAATCGGGTAATGAAAAACTGTTTTTT
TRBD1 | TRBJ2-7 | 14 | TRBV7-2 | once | CASSSGTGEYEQYF | TGTGCCAGCAGCTCCGGGACAGGGGAGTACGAGCAGTACTTC
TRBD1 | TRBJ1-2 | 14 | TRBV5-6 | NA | CASSWTGLDYGYTF | TGTGCCAGCAGCTGGACAGGGCTAGACTATGGCTACACCTTC
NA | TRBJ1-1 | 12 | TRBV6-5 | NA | CASSRQNTEAFF | TGTGCCAGCAGTCGGCAGAACACTGAAGCTTTCTTT
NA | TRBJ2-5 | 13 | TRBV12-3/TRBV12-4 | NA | CASSFLVGETQYF | TGTGCCAGCAGTTTCCTAGTTGGGGAGACCCAGTACTTC
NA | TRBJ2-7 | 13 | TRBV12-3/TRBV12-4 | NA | CASSRGSSYEQYF | TGTGCCAGCAGCCGGGGTTCCTCCTACGAGCAGTACTTC
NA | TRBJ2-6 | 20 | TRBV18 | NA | CASSPPEEGLSPLGANVLTF | TGTGCCAGCTCACCACCGGAAGAGGGACTGTCCCCTCTTGGGGCCAACGTCCTGACTTTC
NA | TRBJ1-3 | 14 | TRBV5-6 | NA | CASRDRSSGNTIYF | TGTGCCAGCCGAGACCGATCTTCTGGAAACACCATATATTTT
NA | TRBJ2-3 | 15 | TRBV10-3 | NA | CAISPGAARTDTQYF | TGTGCCATCAGTCCCGGGGCCGCCCGCACAGATACGCAGTATTTT
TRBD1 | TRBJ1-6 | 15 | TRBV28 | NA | CASSSPGTGDSPLHF | TGTGCCAGCAGTTCCCCCGGGACAGGGGACTCACCCCTCCACTTT
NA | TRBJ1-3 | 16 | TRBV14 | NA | CASSQVTGVTGNTIYF | TGTGCCAGCAGCCAAGTAACCGGGGTGACTGGAAACACCATATATTTT
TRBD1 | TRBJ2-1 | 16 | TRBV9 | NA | CASSPRGRDRGNEQFF | TGTGCCAGCAGCCCAAGGGGGCGGGACAGGGGCAATGAGCAGTTCTTC
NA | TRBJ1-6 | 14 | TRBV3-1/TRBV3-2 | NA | CASSQIAGDSPLHF | TGTGCCAGCAGCCAAATCGCGGGGGATTCACCCCTCCACTTT
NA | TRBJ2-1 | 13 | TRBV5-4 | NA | CASSLGGRDEQFF | TGTGCCAGCAGCCTCGGTGGCAGGGATGAGCAGTTCTTC
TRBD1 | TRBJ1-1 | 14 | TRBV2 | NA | CASSFYRGAAEAFF | TGTGCCAGCAGTTTTTACAGGGGCGCGGCTGAAGCTTTCTTT
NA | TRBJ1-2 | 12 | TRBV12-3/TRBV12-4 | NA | CASSLGGGGYTF | TGTGCCAGCAGTTTAGGGGGGGGTGGCTACACCTTC
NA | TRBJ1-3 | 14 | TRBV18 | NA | CASSHMDGGNTIYF | TGTGCCAGCTCACACATGGATGGGGGAAACACCATATATTTT
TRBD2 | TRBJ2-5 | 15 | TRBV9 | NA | CASSVVRGGRETQYF | TGTGCCAGCAGCGTGGTGCGGGGGGGCCGAGAGACCCAGTACTTC
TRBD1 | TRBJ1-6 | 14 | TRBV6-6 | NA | CASSPDRGASPLHF | TGTGCCAGCAGTCCCGACAGGGGGGCTTCACCCCTCCACTTT
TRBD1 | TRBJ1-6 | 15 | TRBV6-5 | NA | CASSSDRGGSSPLHF | TGTGCCAGCAGTTCGGACAGGGGGGGTTCTTCACCCCTCCACTTT
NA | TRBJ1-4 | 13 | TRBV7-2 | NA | CASSPQIDEKLFF | TGTGCCAGCAGCCCCCAAATCGACGAAAAACTGTTTTTT
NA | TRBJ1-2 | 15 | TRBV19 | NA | CASSIAGGRAYGYTF | TGTGCCAGTAGTATAGCCGGGGGCAGGGCGTATGGCTACACCTTC
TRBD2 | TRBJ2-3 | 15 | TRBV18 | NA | CASSPGLAGADTQYF | TGTGCCAGCTCACCAGGGCTAGCGGGAGCAGATACGCAGTATTTT
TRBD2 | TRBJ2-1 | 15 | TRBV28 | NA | CASKTYSGMYNEQFF | TGTGCCAGCAAGACCTACAGCGGGATGTACAATGAGCAGTTCTTC
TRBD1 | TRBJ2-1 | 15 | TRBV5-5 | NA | CASSRADRDYNEQFF | TGTGCCAGCAGCAGAGCCGACAGGGACTACAATGAGCAGTTCTTC
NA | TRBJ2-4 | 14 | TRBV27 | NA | CASSLRDTKNIQYF | TGTGCCAGCAGTCTCCGGGACACTAAAAACATTCAGTACTTC
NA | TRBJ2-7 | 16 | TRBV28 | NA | CASSLRWDRGLNEQYF | TGTGCCAGCAGTTTAAGGTGGGACCGGGGTTTGAACGAGCAGTACTTC
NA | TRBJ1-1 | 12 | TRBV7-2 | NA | CASSPLGAPAFF | TGTGCCAGCAGCCCCCTTGGGGCCCCAGCTTTCTTT
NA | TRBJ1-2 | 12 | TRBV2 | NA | CASSSYRVGYTF | TGTGCCAGCAGTTCATACAGGGTCGGCTACACCTTC
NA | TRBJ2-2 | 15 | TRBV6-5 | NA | CASSYSKGRNGELFF | TGTGCCAGCAGTTACTCAAAGGGGCGGAACGGGGAGCTGTTTTTT